Each of the 24 T cell receptor beta chains below was sequenced from the same sample in a study of blood T cells in healthy people across ages. Next came a second PCR, run for about 6 to 11 cycles, which used a sample-barcoded 5' primer along with a J-beta primer mix. Each CDR3 protein is one row after TCRdb ran MiXCR on the 5' RACE reads. The sample has fewer than 1,200,000 distinct CDR3 sequences, almost 25% seen once; the top ten hold around 0.7%. The same sample was also used in a study of T cells of mothers and their children.

The material sequenced was blood. These receptors were collected from a girl aged 2 to 9 in good health.

This chain uses TRBV7-2 with TRBJ2-5; a weak D match, TRBD1 (5 bases). Germline values: CDR1 SGHTA, CDR2 FQGNSA. V dropped 0 bases and J dropped 9 bases, with 17 bases sitting between them. CDR3 size: 15 residues. The CDR3 nucleotides read TGTGCCAGCAGCTTAGCCCCATCCTATCCAGGGCCCCAGTACTTC. Protein sequence: CASSLAPSYPGPQYF. The whole variable domain, filled in from reference TRBV7-2 and TRBJ2-5, reads GAGVSQSPSNKVTEKGKDVELRCDPISGHTALYWYRQSLGQGLEFLIYFQGNSAPDKSGLPSDRFSAERTGGSVSTLTIQRTQQEDSAVYLCASSLAPSYPGPQYFGPGTRLLVL.

This sequence joins TRBV4-1 and TRBJ2-4, with D tentatively TRBD1 or TRBD2 (5 bases each). Germline V lookup: CDR1 MGHRA, CDR2 YSYEKL. The CDR3 is made up of 21 amino acids. Deletions cut 3 bases from V and 1 base from J, with 28 bases between. The CDR3 here is CASSQVPGTRSGIKAKNIQYF. In DNA, the CDR3 is TGCGCCAGCAGCCAGGTACCCGGGACCCGGTCAGGCATCAAGGCCAAAAACATTCAGTACTTC.

This clonotype has more than one count but fewer than ten. The V call is TRBV6-6, the J call TRBJ2-7, with 8 bases identical to TRBD1. The CDR3 has 14 amino acids. Germline trimming cut 5 bases from V and 6 bases from J; bases unmatched to any gene: 9. Germline CDR1 and CDR2: MNHNY and SVGAGI (reference sequence). The CDR3 protein is CASSLSDRAAEQYF. DNA of the CDR3: TGTGCCAGCAGTCTGTCGGACAGGGCCGCCGAGCAGTACTTC.

The V gene is TRBV5-1, the J gene TRBJ2-5; weak D call: TRBD2 (5 bases). CDR3 length equals 14 residues. Germline CDR1 reads SGHRS; CDR2 reads YFSETQ. Trimming took off 2 bases at V and 6 bases at J, with 14 bases between the two ends. For the CDR3, the DNA is TGCGCCAGCAGCTTCCTGGCAGACGGGAAGACCCAGTACTTC. This encodes CASSFLADGKTQYF.

The chain has TRBV6-5 and TRBJ2-2; D possibly corresponds to TRBD1 (6 bases). The CDR3 spans 17 residues. Trimming took 1 base from V and 3 from J, leaving 15 bases between them. The germline gives CDR1 MNHEY, CDR2 SVGAGI. The CDR3 sequence: CASSYFYRDTHTGELFF. In DNA form, the CDR3 reads TGTGCCAGCAGTTACTTCTACCGGGACACCCACACCGGGGAGCTGTTTTTT.

This clonotype was seen more than once but under ten times. The chain recombines TRBV7-2 with TRBJ2-5, with a weak D call TRBD2 (7 bases). The CDR3 contains 17 residues. From germline, CDR1 is SGHTA and CDR2 FQGNSA. With 1 base removed from V and 5 bases from J, the gap between germline ends came to 20 bases. The CDR3 loop is CASSLGGGAPLWETQYF. The CDR3 region has the DNA TGTGCCAGCAGCTTAGGAGGGGGGGCGCCGTTGTGGGAGACCCAGTACTTC.

In this sample, this clonotype turned up once. The chain employs TRBV20-1 and TRBJ2-7; TRBD2 matches 11 bases. This CDR3 is built from 15 residues. J was trimmed by 0 bases and V by 3 bases; bases with no gene match: 4. The germline gives CDR1 DFQATT, CDR2 SNEGSKA (reference sequence). The DNA of the CDR3 is TGCAGTGCTAGGCCCGGGACTAGCGGCTCCTACGAGCAGTACTTC. Its translation is CSARPGTSGSYEQYF.

The chain combines TRBV4-1 with TRBJ2-5; TRBD2 matches 13 bases. The closer fit of TRBJ2-1 to the DNA end suggests the J call may be wrong. This CDR3 comprises 16 residues. Germline CDR1 reads MGHRA; CDR2 reads YSYEKL. CDR3 in DNA: TGCGCCAGCAGCCAAGTTGGGACTAGCGGGGCAAATGAGCAGTTCTTC. It is translated as CASSQVGTSGANEQFF.

This clonotype showed up just a few times. The chain links TRBV4-1 to TRBJ2-5, with D unresolved. Deletions cut 0 bases from V and 5 bases from J, with 10 bases between. Germline values: CDR1 MGHRA, CDR2 YSYEKL. This CDR3 is 14 amino acids long. This CDR3 reads CASSQEGIEETQYF. The CDR3, as DNA: TGCGCCAGCAGCCAAGAGGGGATTGAGGAGACCCAGTACTTC.

The rearrangement uses TRBV12-3 or TRBV12-4 and TRBJ1-4, with D unresolved. This CDR3 comprises 13 residues. The ends were cut back, 6 bases at V and 4 bases at J, with 9 bases in the middle. CDR3 in amino acids: CASSWAINEKLFF. CDR3 in DNA: TGTGCCAGCAGCTGGGCAATTAATGAAAAACTGTTTTTT.

The chain is built from TRBV12-3 or TRBV12-4 and TRBJ2-7; D may be TRBD1 (5 bases). The CDR3 is made up of 15 amino acids. The ends were cut back, 3 bases at V and 3 bases at J, with 15 bases in the middle. Here the CDR3 reads CASSFSNAGFYEQYF. The CDR3 bases are TGTGCCAGCAGTTTTTCCAATGCAGGGTTCTACGAGCAGTACTTC.

V and J are TRBV28 and TRBJ2-1; D ambiguous. The CDR3 sequence is 16 residues long. With 4 bases removed from V and 0 bases from J, the gap between germline ends came to 13 bases. Germline CDR1 is MDHEN and CDR2 is SYDVKM. In nucleotides, the CDR3 is TGTGCCAGCAGTTCGGTGTATGAACTCTCCTACAATGAGCAGTTCTTC. Translation gives CASSSVYELSYNEQFF.

This clonotype was recorded a few times. The V call is TRBV27, the J call TRBJ2-1, with 7 positions matching TRBD2. The CDR3 consists of 15 residues. The germline CDR1 and CDR2 sequences are MNHEY and SMNVEV (reference sequence). V lost 6 bases, J lost 4 bases, and 9 bases stayed unmatched. This CDR3 is CASRGGEPGYNEQFF. The CDR3 DNA reads TGTGCCAGCAGGGGGGGGGAGCCGGGTTACAATGAGCAGTTCTTC.

This clonotype was detected a few times. This rearrangement joins TRBV6-5 to TRBJ1-2; 7 bases map to TRBD1. The germline CDR1 and CDR2 sequences are MNHEY and SVGAGI. V was pared by 3 bases and J by 6 bases, with 4 bases of the junction left unmatched. The CDR3 has 13 amino acids. The CDR3 reads CASSYGDSHGYTF. The CDR3, as DNA: TGTGCCAGCAGTTATGGGGACAGTCATGGCTACACCTTC.

This clonotype was seen more than once but under ten times. The chain carries TRBV20-1 and TRBJ2-1; 11 bases align to TRBD1. This CDR3 spans 16 amino acids. Unmatched junction bases numbered 9, after V lost 0 bases and J lost 8 bases. CDR1 DFQATT and CDR2 SNEGSKA come from the germline V gene (reference sequence). The DNA for the CDR3 is TGCAGTGCTAGAGATGAGGGACAGGGGGTTGTCTATGAGCAGTTCTTC. Protein: CSARDEGQGVVYEQFF.

This clonotype has only a few counts. The V call is TRBV9, the J call TRBJ2-1; TRBD2 matches at 12 bases. The V gene end was trimmed by 4 bases and the J gene end by 8 bases; junction bases not matched to a gene: 7. Germline V gives CDR1 SGDLS, CDR2 YYNGEE. This CDR3 spans 15 amino acids. The CDR3 DNA follows: TGTGCCAGCAGCAGCCGACTAGCGGGGGATGATGAGCAGTTCTTC. Its translation is CASSSRLAGDDEQFF.

This clonotype was counted a few times. The chain links TRBV6-5 to TRBJ2-1; D possibly corresponds to TRBD2 (6 bases). CDR3 size: 16 residues. CDR1 is MNHEY, CDR2 SVGAGI, per germline. The V end was cut by 2 bases, the J end by 8 bases, with 19 bases between. The CDR3, as DNA: TGTGCCAGCAGTTACGGCGGGACTCCTCTCCCAGATGAGCAGTTCTTC. Amino acid sequence: CASSYGGTPLPDEQFF.

V usage is TRBV29-1 and J usage is TRBJ2-5; D may be TRBD1 or TRBD2 (5 bases each). The CDR3 spans 13 residues. The germline gives CDR1 SQVTM, CDR2 ANQGSEA. Trimming shortened V by 4 bases and J by 3 bases, and 12 bases separated the two germline ends. CDR3 loop: CSVGTGPKETQYF. In DNA form, the CDR3 reads TGCAGCGTTGGGACGGGACCAAAAGAGACCCAGTACTTC. Full variable domain (remainder filled in from reference TRBV29-1 and TRBJ2-5): SAVISQKPSRDICQRGTSLTIQCQVDSQVTMMFWYRQQPGQSLTLIATANQGSEATYESGFVIDKFPISRPNLTFSTLTVSNMSPEDSSIYLCSVGTGPKETQYFGPGTRLLVL.

The chain has TRBV29-1 and TRBJ2-7; D gene ambiguous. Germline values: CDR1 SQVTM, CDR2 ANQGSEA. V lost 5 bases, J lost 7 bases, and 12 bases lay in between. The CDR3 sequence is 11 residues long. CDR3 DNA sequence: TGCAGCGTTTGGGTCTTGGGGGAGCAGTACTTC. The encoded protein is CSVWVLGEQYF.

This clonotype has just a few counts. The CDR3, as DNA: TGCGCCAGCAGCCAACCAATCCCCTGGGGGGGTCTCCTTCGAGGCTACACCTTC. Residues: CASSQPIPWGGLLRGYTF. This rearrangement joins TRBV4-1 to TRBJ1-2; TRBD1 is a possible D gene (5 bases). The CDR3 length is 18 residues. Germline values: CDR1 MGHRA, CDR2 YSYEKL. V was trimmed by 2 bases and J by 8 bases, leaving 27 bases between them.

This clonotype was recorded a few times. This rearrangement joins TRBV11-2 to TRBJ2-5, with no clear D. Germline V gene lookup returns CDR1 SGHAT and CDR2 FQNNGV. Trimming removed 3 bases from V and 9 bases from J, with 29 bases in between. The CDR3 contains 18 residues. In nucleotides, the CDR3 is TGTGCCAGCAGCTTCGGGTCCGGCATCGAGCTTAAGGTGGAGCCCCAGTACTTC. It encodes CASSFGSGIELKVEPQYF.

V and J are TRBV7-3 and TRBJ1-1; D is ambiguous. Trimming pared 5 bases from V and 1 base from J, leaving 8 bases between. This CDR3 contains 13 residues. Germline CDR1 and CDR2: SGHTA and FQGTGA. CDR3 sequence (DNA): TGTGCCAGCAGCACCCGAGCGAACACTGAAGCTTTCTTT. Its protein product is CASSTRANTEAFF.

This sequence joins TRBV10-3 and TRBJ2-7; the D is unclear. The CDR3 has 14 residues. The ends were cut back, 8 bases at V and 1 base at J, with 15 bases in the middle. Per the germline V gene, CDR1 is ENHRY and CDR2 is SYGVKD. CDR3 loop: CAIARGLESYEQYF. DNA of the CDR3: TGTGCCATCGCCCGTGGGCTAGAATCCTACGAGCAGTACTTC.

The CDR3 region is CASSPPINYNEQFF. Here the CDR3 DNA reads TGTGCCAGCAGCCCCCCCATTAACTACAATGAGCAGTTCTTC. The V and J genes are TRBV6-2 or TRBV6-3 and TRBJ2-1; D is undetermined. CDR3 length: 14 amino acids. V shed 6 bases and J shed 3 bases, with 12 bases lying between them. Looked up from germline, CDR1 is MNHEY and CDR2 is SVGEGT.